These 15 T cell receptor beta chains were all obtained from the same sample, sequenced in a study of OX40 agonist ivuxolimab in advanced cancers. Assay: immunoSEQ multiplex PCR; the TCRdb copy retains only in-frame clones and omits some. Here the sample spans 43,000 or so clones, around 86% being singletons. Material: CD4+ or CD8+ T cells sorted from blood, obtained in a trial of the OX40 agonist ivuxolimab. The receptors derive from an adult with an advanced solid tumor such as melanoma, head and neck, liver or kidney cancer.

The CDR3 here is CASERGGNYEQYF. The CDR3 DNA reads as TGTGCCAGCGAGCGGGGGGGCAACTACGAGCAGTACTTC. This sequence joins TRBV2 and TRBJ2-7; 10 nucleotides match TRBD2. Germline V CDR1 and CDR2: SNHLY, FYNNEI. Unmatched junction bases numbered 4, after V lost 8 bases and J lost 3 bases. CDR3 length equals 13 residues.

The V gene is TRBV15, the J gene TRBJ2-7, with 9 bases aligning to TRBD1. After removal of 3 bases from V and 7 bases from J, the junction contained 13 bases not matched to a gene. Germline CDR1 is LNHNV and CDR2 is YYDKDF (reference sequence). CDR3 length: 16 amino acids. The CDR3 reads CATSREQGARFREQYF. CDR3 bases: TGTGCCACCAGCAGGGAACAGGGGGCGAGGTTTAGGGAGCAGTACTTC.

The chain links TRBV7-6 to TRBJ1-4; no clear D gene. Trimming shortened V by 1 base and J by 5 bases, and 8 bases separated the two germline ends. Looked up from germline, CDR1 is SGHVS and CDR2 is FNYEAQ. This CDR3 comprises 14 residues. The CDR3 coding sequence is TGTGCCAGCAGCTTAGAACCGAGGAATGAAAAACTGTTTTTT. Residues: CASSLEPRNEKLFF.

J is TRBJ2-7 and V is TRBV7-8; 14 bases are a match to TRBD2. Germline trimming cut 4 bases from V and 9 bases from J; bases unmatched to any gene: 2. The CDR3 has 13 amino acids. In germline, CDR1 is SGHVS, CDR2 FQNEAQ. DNA of the CDR3: TGTGCCAGCAGCTCGACTAGCGGGAGGGTGCAGTACTTC. Translation gives CASSSTSGRVQYF.

This chain connects TRBV13 to TRBJ2-7; 9 bases are a match to TRBD1. CDR3 length equals 14 residues. V trimming: 4 bases; J trimming: 2 bases; junction bases outside the gene matches: 3. CDR1 and CDR2 from the germline V gene are PRHDT and FYEKMQ (reference sequence). The CDR3 DNA follows: TGTGCCAGCAGCTGGACAGGGGAAGCCTACGAGCAGTACTTC. Translating gives CASSWTGEAYEQYF.

This chain uses TRBV5-8 with TRBJ2-2; 7 bases fit TRBD2. The J segment lost 5 bases and the V segment lost 4 bases, leaving 14 bases of the junction unmatched. The CDR3 consists of 17 residues. Germline V gene lookup returns CDR1 SGHTS and CDR2 YDEGEE. DNA of the CDR3: TGTGCCAGCAGCCTGCGGGGGTACGGGTCGGGGACCGGGGAGCTGTTTTTT. Translating it yields CASSLRGYGSGTGELFF.

V and J are TRBV10-3 and TRBJ1-1, with 8 bases that match TRBD1. Germline assignment: CDR1 ENHRY and CDR2 SYGVKD. After removal of 5 bases from V and 1 base from J, the junction contained 12 bases not matched to a gene. CDR3 length equals 17 residues. Here the CDR3 reads CAISSTGEKGRNTEAFF. The CDR3 DNA reads as TGTGCCATCAGTTCGACAGGGGAGAAAGGAAGGAACACTGAAGCTTTCTTT.

The chain combines TRBV5-7 with TRBJ1-2; D might be TRBD1 (5 bases). TRBV5-7 is marked as an open reading frame, function uncertain. The CDR3 length is 15 residues. Trimming took 0 bases from V and 6 from J, leaving 15 bases between them. The DNA for the CDR3 is TGTGCCAGCAGCTTGGACGGGACTGCCCAACATGGCTACACCTTC. This translates into CASSLDGTAQHGYTF.

This chain uses TRBV2 with TRBJ1-5; the D gene is possibly TRBD1 (6 bases). This CDR3 is built from 15 residues. CDR1 and CDR2 (germline): SNHLY, FYNNEI. Trimming stripped 5 bases from V and 0 bases from J, with 11 bases between. The CDR3 region has the DNA TGTGCCAGCAGTCCGGACAGTTATAGCAATCAGCCCCAGCATTTT. Translated: CASSPDSYSNQPQHF.

The chain uses TRBV28 and TRBJ2-1; 8 nucleotides agree with TRBD1. The CDR3 contains 15 residues. Germline CDR1 is MDHEN and CDR2 is SYDVKM. Unmatched junction bases numbered 8, after V lost 6 bases and J lost 4 bases. The CDR3 protein is CASSRGQGGYNEQFF. In nucleotides, the CDR3 is TGTGCCAGCAGCCGTGGACAGGGAGGATACAATGAGCAGTTCTTC.

The V and J genes are TRBV6-5 and TRBJ1-5; 9 bases are a match to TRBD1. From germline, CDR1 is MNHEY and CDR2 SVGAGI. CDR3 length equals 15 residues. V shed 6 bases and J 4 bases; nucleotides not matched to a gene: 7. In nucleotides, the CDR3 is TGTGCCAGCAGAACTGGACAGGGGATAAATCAGCCCCAGCATTTT. Translating gives CASRTGQGINQPQHF.

V gene TRBV11-1 combines with J gene TRBJ2-1, with a tentative D call TRBD2 (5 bases). V shed 5 bases and J shed 7 bases, with 18 bases lying between them. This CDR3 has 15 amino acids. The germline V gene encodes CDR1 SGHAT and CDR2 FQDESV (reference sequence). CDR3 loop: CASSKSQAPGNEQFF. The CDR3 nucleotides read TGTGCCAGCAGCAAGTCCCAGGCCCCGGGGAATGAGCAGTTCTTC.

The rearrangement joins TRBV18 to TRBJ1-3; 7 bases are a match to TRBD1. Losses at the gene ends were 4 bases for V and 0 bases for J; bases not matched to a gene: 6. Germline CDR1 is KGHSH and CDR2 is LQKENI. The CDR3 contains 16 residues. The CDR3: CASSRRDRPSGNTIYF. CDR3 DNA: TGTGCCAGCTCACGACGGGACAGACCCTCTGGAAACACCATATATTTT.

A word on this clone: One end of the junction does not line up with germline, which may come from a read error. The V call is TRBV13, the J call TRBJ2-7; possibly TRBD2 for D (6 bases). Germline V gene sequence: CDR1 PRHDT, CDR2 FYEKMQ (reference sequence). The CDR3 is made up of 15 amino acids. The CDR3 here is CASSQSSTGAYEQYF. The CDR3 DNA reads TGCGCCAGCAGCCAATCGAGTACGGGGGCCTACGAGCAGTACTTC. The complete variable domain, with remaining parts taken from reference TRBV13 and TRBJ2-7, reads AAGVIQSPRHLIKEKRETATLKCYPIPRHDTVYWYQQGPGQDPQFLISFYEKMQSDKGSIPDRFSAQQFSDYHSELNMSSLELGDSALYFCASSQSSTGAYEQYFGPGTRLTVT.

This clone appeared a single time. The gene calls are TRBV11-1 and TRBJ1-2, with unresolved D. The CDR3 extends over 13 amino acids. Trimming pared 5 bases from V and 2 bases from J, leaving 9 bases between. Germline CDR1 SGHAT, CDR2 FQDESV (reference sequence). Written as DNA, the CDR3 is TGTGCCAGCAGCGGGTTGCTAAACTATGGCTACACCTTC. This codes for CASSGLLNYGYTF.